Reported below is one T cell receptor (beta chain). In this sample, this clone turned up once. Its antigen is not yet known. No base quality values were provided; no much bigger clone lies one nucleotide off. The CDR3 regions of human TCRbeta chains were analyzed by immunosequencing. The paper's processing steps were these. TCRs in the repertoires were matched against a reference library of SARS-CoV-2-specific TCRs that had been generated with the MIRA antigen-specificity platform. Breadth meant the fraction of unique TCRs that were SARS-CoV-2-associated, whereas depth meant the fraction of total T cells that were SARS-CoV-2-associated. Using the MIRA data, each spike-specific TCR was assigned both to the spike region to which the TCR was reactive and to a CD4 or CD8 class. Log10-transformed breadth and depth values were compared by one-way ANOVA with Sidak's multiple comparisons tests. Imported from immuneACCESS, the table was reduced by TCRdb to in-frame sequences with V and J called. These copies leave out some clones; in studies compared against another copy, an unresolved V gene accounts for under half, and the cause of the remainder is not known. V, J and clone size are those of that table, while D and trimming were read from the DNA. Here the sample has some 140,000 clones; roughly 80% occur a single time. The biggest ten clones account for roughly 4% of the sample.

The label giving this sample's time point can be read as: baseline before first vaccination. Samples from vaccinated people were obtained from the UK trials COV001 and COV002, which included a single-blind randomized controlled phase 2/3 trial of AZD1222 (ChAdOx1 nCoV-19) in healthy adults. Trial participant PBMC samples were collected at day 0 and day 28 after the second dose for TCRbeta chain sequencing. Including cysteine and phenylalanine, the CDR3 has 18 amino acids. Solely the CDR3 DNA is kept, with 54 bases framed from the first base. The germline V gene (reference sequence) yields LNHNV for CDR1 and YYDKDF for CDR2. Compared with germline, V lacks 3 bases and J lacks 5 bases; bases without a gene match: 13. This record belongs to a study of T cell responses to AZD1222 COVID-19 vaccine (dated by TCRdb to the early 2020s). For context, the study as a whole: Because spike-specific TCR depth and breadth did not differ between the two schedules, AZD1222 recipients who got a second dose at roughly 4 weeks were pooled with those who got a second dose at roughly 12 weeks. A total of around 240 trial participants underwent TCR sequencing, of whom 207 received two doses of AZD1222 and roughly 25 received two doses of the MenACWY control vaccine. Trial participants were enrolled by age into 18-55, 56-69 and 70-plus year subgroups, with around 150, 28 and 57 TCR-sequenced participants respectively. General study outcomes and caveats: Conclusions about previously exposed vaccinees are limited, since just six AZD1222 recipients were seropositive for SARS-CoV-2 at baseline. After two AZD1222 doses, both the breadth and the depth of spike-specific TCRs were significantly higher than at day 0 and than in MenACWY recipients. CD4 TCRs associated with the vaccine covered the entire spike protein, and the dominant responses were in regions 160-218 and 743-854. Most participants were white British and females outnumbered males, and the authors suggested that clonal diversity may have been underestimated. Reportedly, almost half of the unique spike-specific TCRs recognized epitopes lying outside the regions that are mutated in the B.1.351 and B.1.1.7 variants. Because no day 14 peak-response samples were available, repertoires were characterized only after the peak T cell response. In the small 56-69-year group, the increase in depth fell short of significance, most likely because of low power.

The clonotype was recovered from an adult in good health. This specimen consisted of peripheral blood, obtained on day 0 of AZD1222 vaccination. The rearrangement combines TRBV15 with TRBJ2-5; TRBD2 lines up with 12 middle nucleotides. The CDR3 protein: CATSRPRLAGALGETQYF. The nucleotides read TGTGCCACCAGCAGGCCCAGACTAGCGGGGGCCCTCGGGGAGACCCAGTACTTC.